Listed here are 21 T cell receptor beta chains from one sample, sequenced in a study of cytomegalovirus exposure and HLA in healthy donors. Primers included in the PCR were 60 Vbeta and 13 Jbeta primers. Assay used: immunoSEQ multiplex PCR; TCRdb lists only in-frame clones, some missing. The table has roughly 130,000 clones, roughly 73% seen once. The sequencing sample was made of PBMCs. All receptors derive from a woman in her thirties or forties in good health and CMV-seronegative.

The chain recombines TRBV29-1 with TRBJ2-1, with D possibly matching TRBD1 (7 bases). Germline V lookup: CDR1 SQVTM, CDR2 ANQGSEA. V lost 0 bases and J 5 bases, leaving 20 bases between the germline ends. This CDR3 comprises 17 residues. For the CDR3, the DNA is TGCAGCGTTGAAGATTTTCTAGGCGGGACAGCGAACAATGAGCAGTTCTTC. It translates to CSVEDFLGGTANNEQFF.

The V and J genes are TRBV20-1 and TRBJ2-5; D is ambiguous. Germline V gives CDR1 DFQATT, CDR2 SNEGSKA (reference sequence). This CDR3 has 11 amino acids. The ends were cut back, 7 bases at V and 0 bases at J, with 6 bases in the middle. The CDR3 bases are TGCAGTGGACGGGACCAAGAGACCCAGTACTTC. Its translation: CSGRDQETQYF.

The chain couples TRBV10-3 to TRBJ2-3; TRBD1 aligns across 12 bases. The CDR3 extends over 15 amino acids. The ends lost 2 bases at V and 5 bases at J; junction bases unmatched: 2. Germline V gives CDR1 ENHRY, CDR2 SYGVKD. The DNA of the CDR3 is TGTGCCATCAGTGAGGGGACAGGGGGCGGAGATACGCAGTATTTT. It encodes CAISEGTGGGDTQYF.

The V and J genes are TRBV28 and TRBJ1-6, with D perhaps matching TRBD1 (5 bases). Germline V gene lookup returns CDR1 MDHEN and CDR2 SYDVKM. The CDR3 extends over 13 amino acids. The V gene lost 8 bases and the J gene lost 7 bases, with 12 bases spanning the gap. The CDR3 nucleotides read TGTGCCAGCGGGAAGGGGTGGAATTCACCCCTCCACTTT. Encoded protein: CASGKGWNSPLHF. The full variable domain, with the rest looked up from reference TRBV28 and TRBJ1-6, is DVKVTQSSRYLVKRTGEKVFLECVQDMDHENMFWYRQDPGLGLRLIYFSYDVKMKEKGDIPEGYSVSREKKERFSLILESASTNQTSMYLCASGKGWNSPLHFGNGTRLTVT.

V and J are TRBV29-1 and TRBJ2-5, with 7 bases matching TRBD1. V lost 3 bases and J lost 0; bases outside the gene matches: 22. CDR3 length equals 20 residues. Per germline, CDR1 SQVTM and CDR2 ANQGSEA. The CDR3 spells CSVEGMRGQGRGSDQETQYF. CDR3 nucleotides: TGCAGCGTTGAGGGCATGAGGGGGCAGGGAAGGGGCTCAGACCAAGAGACCCAGTACTTC.

This sequence joins TRBV4-3 and TRBJ1-6; 7 bases are shared with TRBD1. The germline V gene encodes CDR1 LGHNA and CDR2 YSLEER. The CDR3 consists of 16 residues. V shed 0 bases and J 8 bases; nucleotides not matched to a gene: 7. Here the CDR3 reads CASSQEQGTRYSPLHF. In DNA form, the CDR3 reads TGCGCCAGCAGCCAAGAACAGGGGACGAGGTATTCACCCCTCCACTTT.

The chain carries TRBV2 and TRBJ2-1; 7 nucleotides line up with TRBD1. Germline CDR1 SNHLY, CDR2 FYNNEI. The ends lost 7 bases at V and 14 bases at J; junction bases unmatched: 20. This CDR3 is built from 15 residues. CDR3 sequence: CASTRETGYANREFF. CDR3 bases: TGTGCCAGCACGAGAGAGACAGGGTACGCAAACCGGGAGTTCTTC.

On this clone itself: The same CDR3 also results from other DNA sequences found in this sample. As DNA, the CDR3 is TGCGCCAGCAGTCCGGGACAAATGAACACTGAAGCTTTCTTT. It yields the protein CASSPGQMNTEAFF. The J gene is TRBJ1-1, the V gene TRBV5-1; D might be TRBD1 (6 bases). V was pared by 5 bases and J by 0 bases, with 11 bases between. This CDR3 spans 14 amino acids. Germline V gene lookup returns CDR1 SGHRS and CDR2 YFSETQ. Full variable domain (remainder filled in from reference TRBV5-1 and TRBJ1-1): KAGVTQTPRYLIKTRGQQVTLSCSPISGHRSVSWYQQTPGQGLQFLFEYFSETQRNKGNFPGRFSGRQFSNSRSEMNVSTLELGDSALYLCASSPGQMNTEAFFGQGTRLTVV.

This chain's CDR3 is CASGAFVGGATDTQYF. CDR3 in DNA: TGTGCCAGCGGGGCTTTTGTGGGGGGTGCCACAGATACGCAGTATTTT. The chain recombines TRBV6-6 with TRBJ2-3; maybe TRBD2 (6 bases). Trimming removed 8 bases at V and 2 bases at J, with 20 bases between. The V gene's germline CDR1 is MNHNY and CDR2 SVGAGI (reference sequence). The length of the CDR3 is 16 residues.

This rearrangement joins TRBV23-1 to TRBJ1-6; a possible D gene is TRBD1 (6 bases). TRBV23-1 has ORF status, its function being uncertain. Trimming took off 2 bases at V and 9 bases at J, with 26 bases between the two ends. The CDR3 runs 19 residues. DNA for the CDR3: TGCGCCAGCAGTCAACCAGTAAGCCACAGGGTAACCTTTGGTTCACCCCTCCACTTT. This translates into CASSQPVSHRVTFGSPLHF.

This clone showed up just a few times. The V gene is TRBV6-5, the J gene TRBJ1-2; D possibly corresponds to TRBD1 (5 bases). The CDR3 is 16 residues long. Germline CDR1 and CDR2: MNHEY and SVGAGI. The ends were cut back, 3 bases at V and 4 bases at J, with 18 bases in the middle. The CDR3: CASSYLQGSNGYGYTF. CDR3 sequence (DNA): TGTGCCAGCAGTTATCTCCAGGGATCCAATGGCTATGGCTACACCTTC.

This chain joins TRBV7-2 and TRBJ2-5; D is unresolved. CDR1 and CDR2 (germline): SGHTA, FQGNSA. The CDR3 sequence is 15 residues long. Trimming left V 4 bases short and J 4 bases short, with 16 bases between. Here the CDR3 reads CASSSSQASRETQYF. CDR3 DNA: TGTGCCAGCAGCTCCTCCCAGGCCTCAAGAGAGACCCAGTACTTC.

The V gene is TRBV7-3, the J gene TRBJ2-7; no definite D call. The germline CDR1 and CDR2 sequences are SGHTA and FQGTGA. The CDR3 runs 13 residues. V lost 0 bases and J lost 6, with 9 bases in between. The CDR3 here is CASSLTSFSEQYF. In DNA, the CDR3 is TGTGCCAGCAGCTTAACTTCCTTTTCCGAGCAGTACTTC.

The chain employs TRBV7-9 and TRBJ2-5; 7 nucleotides line up with TRBD1. Germline CDR1 reads SEHNR; CDR2 reads FQNEAQ (reference sequence). The CDR3 consists of 16 residues. The ends lost 5 bases at V and 2 bases at J; junction bases unmatched: 11. CDR3 sequence: CASSPIPGTAQETQYF. The DNA of the CDR3 is TGTGCCAGCAGCCCGATTCCCGGGACAGCTCAAGAGACCCAGTACTTC.

This chain links TRBV2 with TRBJ2-7, with TRBD2 matching 13 bases. The CDR3 sequence is 15 residues long. V was pared by 8 bases and J by 3 bases, with 7 bases of the junction left unmatched. Germline V gene sequence: CDR1 SNHLY, CDR2 FYNNEI. CDR3 nucleotide sequence: TGTGCCAGCGGGGGACTAGCGGGGATAAGCTACGAGCAGTACTTC. Translated, it gives CASGGLAGISYEQYF.

This chain connects TRBV7-9 to TRBJ1-1; D is perhaps TRBD1 (5 bases). CDR3 length: 13 amino acids. Between the trimmed V and J ends, which lost 3 bases and 3 bases, there was a span of 8 bases. From germline, CDR1 is SEHNR and CDR2 FQNEAQ (reference sequence). CDR3 nucleotides: TGTGCCAGCAGCTTCGACAGTTACACTGAAGCTTTCTTT. Protein product: CASSFDSYTEAFF.

This clone was seen more than once but under ten times. The chain employs TRBV6-6 and TRBJ2-1, with no clear D. Per germline, CDR1 MNHNY and CDR2 SVGAGI (reference sequence). There are 11 residues in the CDR3. The V gene lost 4 bases and the J gene lost 5 bases, with 3 bases spanning the gap. Here the CDR3 DNA reads TGTGCCAGCAGTTTCGACAATGAGCAGTTCTTC. Translated, it gives CASSFDNEQFF.

This rearrangement joins TRBV7-9 to TRBJ1-4; D uncertain. Trimming pared 2 bases from V and 0 bases from J, leaving 7 bases between. The germline V gene has CDR1 SEHNR and CDR2 FQNEAQ (reference sequence). The CDR3 covers 15 residues. CDR3 coding DNA: TGTGCCAGCAGCTTATCCGTAGCAACTAATGAAAAACTGTTTTTT. Protein product: CASSLSVATNEKLFF.

The chain recombines TRBV5-1 with TRBJ2-1, with 9 bases lining up with TRBD1. The CDR3 has 14 residues. The ends lost 3 bases at V and 9 bases at J; junction bases unmatched: 7. Germline V gives CDR1 SGHRS, CDR2 YFSETQ. Written as DNA, the CDR3 is TGCGCCAGCAGCTGGACCGGGACAGGGAGTGAGCAGTTCTTC. This translates into CASSWTGTGSEQFF.

The genes are TRBV10-2 and TRBJ1-2, with TRBD1 matching 10 bases. In germline, CDR1 is WSHSY, CDR2 SAAADI. CDR3 length: 12 residues. The V segment lost 8 bases and the J segment 8 bases; nucleotides outside the gene matches: 5. CDR3 amino acids: CASRGQGSGYTF. CDR3 in DNA: TGCGCCAGCCGGGGACAGGGGAGCGGCTACACCTTC.

This chain uses TRBV9 with TRBJ1-4; TRBD1 agrees at 12 bases. Germline lookup yields CDR1 SGDLS and CDR2 YYNGEE. V lost 0 bases, J lost 8 bases, and 2 bases stayed unmatched. The CDR3 length is 15 residues. The CDR3 loop reads CASSVGDRGREKLFF. Here the CDR3 DNA reads TGTGCCAGCAGCGTAGGGGACAGGGGGCGCGAAAAACTGTTTTTT. Filled out from reference TRBV9 and TRBJ1-4, the complete variable domain reads DSGVTQTPKHLITATGQRVTLRCSPRSGDLSVYWYQQSLDQGLQFLIQYYNGEERAKGNILERFSAQQFPDLHSELNLSSLELGDSALYFCASSVGDRGREKLFFGSGTQLSVL.